This entry describes one T cell receptor beta chain. Its antigen is not identified. TCR alpha and beta CDR3 regions were amplified from RNA using iRepertoire nested multiplex PCR. TCRdb recomputed calls from the multiplex PCR reads with MiXCR, one row per CDR3 protein. The sample contains roughly 200,000 distinct CDR3 sequences, around 40% of which appear only once. These data belong to a study of glioma-infiltrating T cells. Study-wide results and limits: Gliomas, especially low-grade, showed above-expected tissue-blood divergence; non-neoplastic patients showed below.

The sample was glioma tissue, nonneoplastic brain tissue, or PBMCs (not recorded which). The sequence was collected from a human donor with low-grade glioma or glioblastoma, undergoing nonglioma brain surgery, or in good health (not recorded which).

The chain's CDR3 is CASSLVAGEAEQFF. The CDR3 DNA reads as TGTGCCAGCAGTTTAGTAGCGGGAGAGGCTGAGCAGTTCTTC. The chain is built from TRBV12-3 or TRBV12-4 and TRBJ2-1, with 9 bases that match TRBD2. V gave up 1 base and J gave up 9 bases; unmatched junction bases: 4. This CDR3 has 14 amino acids.